This T cell receptor delta chain was observed in a study of gamma-delta chains in newborns, infants, children. The overall study: Polyclonal expansion of innate γδ T cells after birth follows microbial exposure.

TCRdb processed the reads again with the CATT caller. The sample shows around 5,400 delta-chain clones, roughly 18% of them seen only once. Points on this clone: This clone may be a read error of a much larger clone one base away. The same CDR3 is also encoded by other DNA sequences in this sample.

The CDR3 is 17 amino acids. The material sequenced was blood. The V gene is uncalled and the J gene is TRDJ4; the DNA was not compared with TRDD3, the D call given in the table. This clonotype was obtained from a child who was a newborn, infant or young child, either healthy, febrile or measles-vaccinated (not recorded which). CDR3 sequence reads: CALGETSYTRPARPLIF. The CDR3 DNA reads as TGTGCTCTTGGGGAAACATCCTACACCCGCCCCGCCAGGCCCCTGATCTTT.